The present entry profiles one T cell receptor (beta chain) with its context. The CDR3 is made up of 17 amino acids. The data derive from a study of Ad26.COV2.S vaccination and SARS-CoV-2 variants. Treatment defined: 19 received Ad26.COV2.S at low or high dose, single or two shots; 5 received placebo; per-sample allocation not given. The samples were gathered on day 63 after the first injection of vaccine or placebo. The donor was a Boston adult aged 18-55 years. The table came from immunoSEQ multiplex PCR; TCRdb's copy has only in-frame clones and leaves some out. This table holds 350,000 to 500,000 clones, 88% found once.

The receptor's source is a person between 18 and 60 years old who received the Ad26.COV2.S COVID-19 vaccine or a placebo. Here the sequenced sample was peripheral blood, taken in a trial of Ad26.COV2.S vaccine versus placebo. This sequence joins TRBV21-1 and TRBJ1-5. TRBV21-1 is annotated as a pseudogene. CDR3 sequence (DNA): TGTGCCAGCAGCAAAGCGTCGGGGGGCGAAGGGGATCAGCCCCAGCATTTT. It codes for CASSKASGGEGDQPQHF.